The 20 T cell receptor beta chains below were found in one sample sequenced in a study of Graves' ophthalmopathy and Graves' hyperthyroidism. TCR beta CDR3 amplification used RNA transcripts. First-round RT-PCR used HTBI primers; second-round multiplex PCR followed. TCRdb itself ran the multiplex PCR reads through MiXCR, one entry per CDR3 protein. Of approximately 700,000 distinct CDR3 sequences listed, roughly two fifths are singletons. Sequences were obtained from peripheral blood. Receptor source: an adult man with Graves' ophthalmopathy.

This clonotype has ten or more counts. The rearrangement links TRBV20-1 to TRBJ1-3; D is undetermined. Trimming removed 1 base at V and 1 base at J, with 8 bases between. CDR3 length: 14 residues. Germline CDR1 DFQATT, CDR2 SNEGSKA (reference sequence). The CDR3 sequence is CSARVPGSGNTIYF. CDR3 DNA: TGCAGTGCTAGAGTGCCGGGATCTGGAAACACCATATATTTT.

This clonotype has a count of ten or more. CDR3 nucleotide sequence: TGTGCCAGCAGCCTCTGGACTAGCGGGACCCACGAGCAGTACTTC. Protein product: CASSLWTSGTHEQYF. V and J are TRBV11-2 and TRBJ2-7; TRBD2 matches 12 bases. The CDR3 consists of 15 residues. V lost 5 bases and J lost 5; bases outside the gene matches: 7. Germline V gene sequence: CDR1 SGHAT, CDR2 FQNNGV.

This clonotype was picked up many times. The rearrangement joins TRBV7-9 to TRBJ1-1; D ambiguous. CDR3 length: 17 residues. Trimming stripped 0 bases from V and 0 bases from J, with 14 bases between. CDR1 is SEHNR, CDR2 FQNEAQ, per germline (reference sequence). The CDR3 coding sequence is TGTGCCAGCAGCTTAGCAGCCTATGGACGTATGAACACTGAAGCTTTCTTT. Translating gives CASSLAAYGRMNTEAFF.

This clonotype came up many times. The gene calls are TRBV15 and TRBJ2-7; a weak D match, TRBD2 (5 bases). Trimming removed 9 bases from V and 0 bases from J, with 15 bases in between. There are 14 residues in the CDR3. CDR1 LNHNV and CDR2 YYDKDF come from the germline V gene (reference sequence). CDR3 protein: CATALAPSSYEQYF. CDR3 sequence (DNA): TGTGCCACAGCCCTAGCACCGAGCTCCTACGAGCAGTACTTC.

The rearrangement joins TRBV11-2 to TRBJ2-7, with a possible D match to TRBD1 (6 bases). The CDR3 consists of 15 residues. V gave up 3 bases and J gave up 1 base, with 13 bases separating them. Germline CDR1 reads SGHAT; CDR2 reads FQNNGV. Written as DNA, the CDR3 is TGTGCCAGCAGCTTTGACCGGGACATTTCCTACGAGCAGTACTTC. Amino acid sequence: CASSFDRDISYEQYF.

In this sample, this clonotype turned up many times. CDR3 DNA: TGTGCCAGCAGTGAAGGAGTAGGGAAGGACACTGAAGCTTTCTTT. Translating it yields CASSEGVGKDTEAFF. The chain uses TRBV6-1 and TRBJ1-1; D gene unclear. CDR3 length: 15 amino acids. Trimming stripped 1 base from V and 3 bases from J, with 12 bases between. CDR1 is MNHNS, CDR2 SASEGT, per germline.

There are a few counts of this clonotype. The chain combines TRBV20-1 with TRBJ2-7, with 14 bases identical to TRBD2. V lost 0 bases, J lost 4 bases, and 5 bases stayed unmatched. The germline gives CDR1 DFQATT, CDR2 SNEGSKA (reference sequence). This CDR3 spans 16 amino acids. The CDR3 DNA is TGCAGTGCTAGAGAGGGACTAGCGGGAGTAGCTTACGAGCAGTACTTC. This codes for CSAREGLAGVAYEQYF.

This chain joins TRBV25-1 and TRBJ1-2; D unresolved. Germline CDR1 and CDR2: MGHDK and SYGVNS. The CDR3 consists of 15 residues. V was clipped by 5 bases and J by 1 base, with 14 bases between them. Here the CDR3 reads CASSSAPKDNYGYTF. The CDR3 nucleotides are TGTGCCAGCAGTTCAGCCCCTAAAGATAACTATGGCTACACCTTC.

The CDR3 bases are TGTGCCACCAGCAGTTTGACGAGGACCGTCTATGGCTACACCTTC. Its translation is CATSSLTRTVYGYTF. V and J are TRBV15 and TRBJ1-2; D uncertain. The CDR3 contains 15 residues. The V gene's germline CDR1 is LNHNV and CDR2 YYDKDF (reference sequence). Deletions cut 3 bases from V and 4 bases from J, with 15 bases between.

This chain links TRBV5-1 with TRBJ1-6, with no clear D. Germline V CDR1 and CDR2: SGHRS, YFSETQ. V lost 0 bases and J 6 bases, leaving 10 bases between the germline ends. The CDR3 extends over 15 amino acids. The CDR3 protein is CASSLDSASNSPLHF. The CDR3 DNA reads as TGCGCCAGCAGCTTGGACAGCGCCAGTAATTCACCCCTCCACTTT.

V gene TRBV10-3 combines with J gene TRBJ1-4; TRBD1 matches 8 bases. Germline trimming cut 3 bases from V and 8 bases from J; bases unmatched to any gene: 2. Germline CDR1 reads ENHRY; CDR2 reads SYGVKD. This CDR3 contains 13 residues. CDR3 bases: TGTGCCATCAGTGACAGGGGGCGCGAAAAACTGTTTTTT. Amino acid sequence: CAISDRGREKLFF.

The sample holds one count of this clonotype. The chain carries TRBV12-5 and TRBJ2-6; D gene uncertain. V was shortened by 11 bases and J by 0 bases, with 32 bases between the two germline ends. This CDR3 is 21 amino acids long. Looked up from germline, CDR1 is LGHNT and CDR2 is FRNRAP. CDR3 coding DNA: TGTGCTGGTGCCCTTCTCCCCCTCTACTGGCTACTCGTCTCTGGGGCCAACGTCCTGACTTTC. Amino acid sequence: CAGALLPLYWLLVSGANVLTF.

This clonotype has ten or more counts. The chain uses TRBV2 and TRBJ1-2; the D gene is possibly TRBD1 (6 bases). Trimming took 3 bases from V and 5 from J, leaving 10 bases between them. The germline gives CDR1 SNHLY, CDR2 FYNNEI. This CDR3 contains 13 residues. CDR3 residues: CASSERQGYGYTF. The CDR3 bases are TGTGCCAGCAGTGAGCGGCAGGGGTATGGCTACACCTTC.

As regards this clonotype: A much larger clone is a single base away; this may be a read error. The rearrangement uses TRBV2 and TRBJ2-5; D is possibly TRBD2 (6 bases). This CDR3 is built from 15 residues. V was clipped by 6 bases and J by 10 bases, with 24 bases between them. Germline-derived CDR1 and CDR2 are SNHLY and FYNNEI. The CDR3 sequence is CASSPPPGLGGIQYF. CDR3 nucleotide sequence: TGTGCCAGCAGCCCCCCCCCGGGGCTGGGGGGTATCCAGTACTTC.

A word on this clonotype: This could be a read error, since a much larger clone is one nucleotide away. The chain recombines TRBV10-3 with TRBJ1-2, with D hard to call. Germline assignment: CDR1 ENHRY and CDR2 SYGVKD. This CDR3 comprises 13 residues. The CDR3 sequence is CASSDSVNYDYTF. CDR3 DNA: TGTGCCAGCAGTGATTCCGTCAACTATGACTACACCTTC.

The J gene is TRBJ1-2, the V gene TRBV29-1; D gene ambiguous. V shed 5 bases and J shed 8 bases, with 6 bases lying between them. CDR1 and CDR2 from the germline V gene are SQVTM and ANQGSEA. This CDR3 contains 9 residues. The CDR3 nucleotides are TGCAGCGTTTATCGAGGCTACACCTTC. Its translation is CSVYRGYTF.

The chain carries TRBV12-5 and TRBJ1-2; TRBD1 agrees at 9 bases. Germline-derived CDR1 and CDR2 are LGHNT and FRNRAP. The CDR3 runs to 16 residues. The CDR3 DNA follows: TGTGCCATCAGTGAGTCGGGACAGGGAGCTAACTATGGCTACACCTTC. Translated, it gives CAISESGQGANYGYTF. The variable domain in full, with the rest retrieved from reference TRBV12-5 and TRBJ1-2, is DARVTQTPRHKVTEMGQEVTMRCQPILGHNTVFWYRQTMMQGLELLAYFRNRAPLDDSGMPKDRFSAEMPDATLATLKIQPSEPRDSAVYFCAISESGQGANYGYTFGSGTRLTVV.

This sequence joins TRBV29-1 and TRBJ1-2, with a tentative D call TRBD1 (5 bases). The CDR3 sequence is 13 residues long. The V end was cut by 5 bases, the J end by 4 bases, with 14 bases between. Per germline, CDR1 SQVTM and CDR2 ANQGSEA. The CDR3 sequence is CSVWGGVGYGYTF. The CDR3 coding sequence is TGCAGCGTTTGGGGGGGGGTAGGCTATGGCTACACCTTC. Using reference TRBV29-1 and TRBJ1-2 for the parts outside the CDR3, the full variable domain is SAVISQKPSRDICQRGTSLTIQCQVDSQVTMMFWYRQQPGQSLTLIATANQGSEATYESGFVIDKFPISRPNLTFSTLTVSNMSPEDSSIYLCSVWGGVGYGYTFGSGTRLTVV.

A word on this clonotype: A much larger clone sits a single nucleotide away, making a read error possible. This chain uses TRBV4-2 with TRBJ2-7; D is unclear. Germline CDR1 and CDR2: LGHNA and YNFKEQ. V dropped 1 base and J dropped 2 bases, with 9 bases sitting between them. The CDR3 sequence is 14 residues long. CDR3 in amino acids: CASSQVHDAYEQYF. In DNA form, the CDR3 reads TGTGCCAGCAGCCAAGTTCATGATGCCTACGAGCAGTACTTC.

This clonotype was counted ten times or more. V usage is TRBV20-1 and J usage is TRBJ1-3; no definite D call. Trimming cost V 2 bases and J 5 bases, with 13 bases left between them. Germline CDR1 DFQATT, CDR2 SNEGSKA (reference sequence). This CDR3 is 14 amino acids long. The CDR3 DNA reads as TGCAGTGCTAGAAGTAGTCGTGGCAGAAACACCATATATTTT. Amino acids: CSARSSRGRNTIYF.